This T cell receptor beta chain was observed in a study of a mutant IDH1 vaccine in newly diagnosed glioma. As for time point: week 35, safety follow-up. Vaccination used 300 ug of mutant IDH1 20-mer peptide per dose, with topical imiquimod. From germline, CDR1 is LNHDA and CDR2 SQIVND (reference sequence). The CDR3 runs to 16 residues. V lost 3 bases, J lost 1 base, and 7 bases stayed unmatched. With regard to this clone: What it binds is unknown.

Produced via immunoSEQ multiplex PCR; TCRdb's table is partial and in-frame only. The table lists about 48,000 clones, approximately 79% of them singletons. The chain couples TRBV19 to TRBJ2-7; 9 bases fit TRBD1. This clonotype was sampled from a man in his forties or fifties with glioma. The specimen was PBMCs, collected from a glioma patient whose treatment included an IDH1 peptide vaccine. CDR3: CASSISGTGSSYEQYF. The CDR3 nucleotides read TGTGCCAGTAGTATCTCCGGGACAGGGTCTTCCTACGAGCAGTACTTC.